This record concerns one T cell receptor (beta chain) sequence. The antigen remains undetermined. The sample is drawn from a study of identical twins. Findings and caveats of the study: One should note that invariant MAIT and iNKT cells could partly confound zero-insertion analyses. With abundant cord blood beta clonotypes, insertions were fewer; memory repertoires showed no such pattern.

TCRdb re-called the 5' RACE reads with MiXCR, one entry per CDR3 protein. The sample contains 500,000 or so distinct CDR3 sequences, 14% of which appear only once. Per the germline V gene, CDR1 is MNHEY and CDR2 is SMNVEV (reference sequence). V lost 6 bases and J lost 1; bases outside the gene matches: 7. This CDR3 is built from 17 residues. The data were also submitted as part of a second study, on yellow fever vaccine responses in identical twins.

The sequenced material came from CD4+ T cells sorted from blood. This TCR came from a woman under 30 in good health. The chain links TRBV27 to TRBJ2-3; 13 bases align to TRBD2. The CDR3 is CASSSRLAGGGTDTQYF. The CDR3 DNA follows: TGTGCCAGCAGCTCCAGACTAGCGGGAGGAGGCACAGATACGCAGTATTTT.